This TCR beta chain came from a study of blood T cell repertoires in COVID-19. V lost 7 bases, J lost 0 bases, and 19 bases lay in between. CDR3 size: 17 residues. Germline-derived CDR1 and CDR2 are LNHDA and SQIVND (reference sequence). Produced via immunoSEQ multiplex PCR; TCRdb's table is partial and in-frame only. The data contain 300,000 to 350,000 clones, approximately 87% of them singletons. Input material: peripheral blood. This TCR was sampled from a woman aged 45-65 years with COVID-19, enrolled during active disease. The chain combines TRBV19 with TRBJ1-5, with D maybe TRBD1 (5 bases). This chain's CDR3 is CASTRMTQEYSNQPQHF. CDR3 nucleotides: TGTGCCAGTACCCGAATGACACAGGAGTATAGCAATCAGCCCCAGCATTTT.